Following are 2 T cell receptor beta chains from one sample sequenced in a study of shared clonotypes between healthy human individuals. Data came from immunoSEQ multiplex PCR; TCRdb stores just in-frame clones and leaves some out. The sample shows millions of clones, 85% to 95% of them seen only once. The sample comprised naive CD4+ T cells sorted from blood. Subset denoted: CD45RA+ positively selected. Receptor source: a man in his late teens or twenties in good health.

This CDR3 reads CASSSDRDWQETQYF. The CDR3 DNA reads TGTGCCAGCAGCTCAGACCGGGACTGGCAAGAGACCCAGTACTTC. The rearrangement joins TRBV7-2 to TRBJ2-5; D perhaps matches TRBD2 (6 bases). This CDR3 spans 15 amino acids. V lost 4 bases, J lost 2 bases, and 14 bases lay in between. CDR1 and CDR2 from the germline V gene are SGHTA and FQGNSA. Drawing the rest from reference TRBV7-2 and TRBJ2-5, the complete variable domain is GAGVSQSPSNKVTEKGKDVELRCDPISGHTALYWYRQSLGQGLEFLIYFQGNSAPDKSGLPSDRFSAERTGGSVSTLTIQRTQQEDSAVYLCASSSDRDWQETQYFGPGTRLLVL.

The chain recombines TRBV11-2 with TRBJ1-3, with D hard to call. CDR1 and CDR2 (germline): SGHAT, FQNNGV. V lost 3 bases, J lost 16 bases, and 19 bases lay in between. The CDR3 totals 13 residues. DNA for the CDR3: TGTGCCAGCAGCTTGGATCCCGGGCAGCCCCGTTATTTT. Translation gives CASSLDPGQPRYF.